A selection of T cell receptor beta chains follows, all from one sample in a study of cytomegalovirus exposure and HLA in healthy donors. Clones were read by immunoSEQ multiplex PCR, and TCRdb kept only the in-frame ones, dropping some. In the table there are 150,000 or so clones, roughly 77% of which are singletons. Sequencing was performed on PBMCs. The receptors were sampled from a man aged 18 to 35 in good health and CMV-seropositive. CDR3s include the opening cysteine and the closing phenylalanine or tryptophan. A D gene is named only where the DNA matches it firmly. Clone size is shown for a subset of rows, as once, few, many or a class of expanded clone.

once,TRBV4-1,TRBD1,TRBJ2-7,CASSRPGTEKQKQYF,TGCGCCAGCAGCAGGCCCGGGACAGAGAAACAAAAGCAGTACTTC
few,TRBV2,TRBD1,TRBJ1-5,CASIRDRGSHQPQHF,TGTGCCAGCATCCGGGACAGGGGATCCCATCAGCCCCAGCATTTT
few,TRBV5-1,.,TRBJ1-1,CASSLIQGNTEAFF,TGCGCCAGCAGCTTGATACAGGGGAACACTGAAGCTTTCTTT
few,TRBV1,.,TRBJ2-5,CTSSQDELAYQETQYF,TGCACCAGCAGCCAAGATGAGCTAGCGTACCAAGAGACCCAGTACTTC
.,TRBV11-2,TRBD2,TRBJ2-1,CASSSGLVSNEQFF,TGTGCCAGCAGCTCAGGACTAGTCTCCAATGAGCAGTTCTTC
.,TRBV5-6,TRBD2,TRBJ2-7,CASSLIGGRSYEQYF,TGTGCCAGCAGCTTGATCGGGGGGAGGTCCTACGAGCAGTACTTC
.,TRBV7-9,TRBD2,TRBJ2-7,CSSRSSGSSYEQYF,TGTTCCAGCAGATCTAGCGGGAGTAGTTACGAGCAGTACTTC
.,TRBV7-9,.,TRBJ2-7,CASSPTRSRSYEQYF,TGTGCCAGCAGCCCCACCCGGTCTCGATCCTACGAGCAGTACTTC
once,TRBV4-2,.,TRBJ2-1,CASSQDNVRLEYNEQFF,TGTGCCAGCAGCCAAGATAATGTAAGACTGGAATATAATGAGCAGTTCTTC
.,TRBV19,TRBD1,TRBJ1-5,CASSVALGTGNQPQHF,TGTGCCAGTAGTGTCGCCCTCGGGACAGGCAATCAGCCCCAGCATTTT
.,TRBV13,TRBD2,TRBJ2-7,CASSLGRGLAGRQYF,TGTGCCAGCAGCTTAGGCCGAGGACTAGCGGGAAGGCAGTACTTC
.,TRBV6-5,.,TRBJ2-2,CASAGTGYTGELFF,TGTGCCAGCGCAGGAACAGGGTACACCGGGGAGCTGTTTTTT
.,TRBV16,.,TRBJ1-5,CASRHRDYSNQPQHF,TGTGCCAGCAGACACAGGGACTATAGCAATCAGCCCCAGCATTTT
.,TRBV7-2,.,TRBJ2-3,CASSQGGDTQYF,TGTGCCAGCAGCCAAGGAGGAGATACGCAGTATTTT
few,TRBV4-1,.,TRBJ2-2,CASSQDVGRRSIGELFF,TGCGCCAGCAGCCAAGACGTGGGGAGACGGTCCATCGGGGAGCTGTTTTTT
.,TRBV11-2,TRBD2,TRBJ2-3,CASSPWLAGSGDTQYF,TGTGCCAGCAGCCCCTGGCTAGCGGGATCGGGAGATACGCAGTATTTT
.,TRBV5-1,.,TRBJ1-5,CASSLSGYQPQHF,TGCGCCAGCAGCTTGTCCGGTTATCAGCCCCAGCATTTT
.,TRBV30,.,TRBJ1-2,CAWSVGGFPSYGYTF,TGTGCCTGGAGTGTGGGGGGGTTCCCATCCTATGGCTACACCTTC
.,TRBV18,.,TRBJ1-3,CASSPPASSGNTIYF,TGTGCCAGCTCACCACCGGCCAGCTCTGGAAACACCATATATTTT
few,TRBV28,.,TRBJ2-1,CASSSTGHHNEQFF,TGTGCCAGCAGTTCCACAGGGCATCACAATGAGCAGTTCTTC
.,TRBV11-2,.,TRBJ2-1,CASSLERSRSYNEQFF,TGTGCCAGCAGCCTGGAGCGGAGTCGCTCCTACAATGAGCAGTTCTTC
.,TRBV4-2,TRBD1,TRBJ1-3,CASSQAAQGADPGNTIYF,TGTGCCAGCAGCCAAGCCGCGCAGGGGGCAGATCCAGGAAACACCATATATTTT
.,TRBV28,TRBD1,TRBJ1-6,CASSQGEPLHF,TGTGCCAGCAGTCAGGGGGAACCCCTCCACTTT
.,TRBV30,TRBD2,TRBJ2-7,CAWKPGLASYEQYF,TGTGCCTGGAAACCGGGACTAGCCTCCTACGAGCAGTACTTC
.,TRBV7-9,.,TRBJ2-7,CASSFIDNSYEQYF,TGTGCCAGCAGCTTCATAGACAACTCCTACGAGCAGTACTTC
.,TRBV29-1,.,TRBJ1-2,CSVDSRLGYPF,TGCAGCGTTGATTCTAGGCTAGGCTACCCCTTC
.,TRBV6-1,TRBD2,TRBJ2-2,CASTTSVGGELFF,TGTGCCAGCACAACTAGCGTGGGGGGGGAGCTGTTTTTT
.,TRBV4-1,.,TRBJ1-2,CASSQLTVNYGYTF,TGCGCCAGCAGCCAACTGACAGTGAATTATGGCTACACCTTC
.,TRBV5-6,TRBD2,TRBJ2-5,CASSRGLAGIMKGTQYF,TGTGCCAGCAGCCGGGGACTAGCGGGAATTATGAAAGGGACCCAGTACTTC
.,TRBV29-1,TRBD1,TRBJ2-1,CSVEEAGQGVNEQFF,TGCAGCGTTGAAGAAGCGGGACAGGGGGTCAATGAGCAGTTCTTC
few,TRBV27,TRBD2,TRBJ2-1,CASSLSRGGSYNEQFF,TGTGCCAGCAGTTTATCGCGGGGGGGGTCCTACAATGAGCAGTTCTTC
.,TRBV14,.,TRBJ1-2,CASRERPRTEANYGYTF,TGTGCCAGCCGCGAGCGACCTCGGACAGAAGCTAACTATGGCTACACCTTC
few,TRBV11-1,.,TRBJ2-5,CASTNAGKETQYF,TGTGCCAGCACCAATGCGGGTAAAGAGACCCAGTACTTC
.,TRBV6-5,.,TRBJ1-2,CASSGRGAGDCGYTF,TGTGCCAGCAGTGGCCGTGGGGCAGGGGATTGCGGCTACACCTTC
.,TRBV28,.,TRBJ2-2,CASRPLGLNTGELFF,TGTGCCAGCAGACCCCTGGGACTCAACACCGGGGAGCTGTTTTTT
.,TRBV11-3,TRBD2,TRBJ2-3,CASSSPEGSGRTTDTQYF,TGTGCCAGCAGCTCCCCCGAGGGTAGCGGGAGGACTACCGATACGCAGTATTTT
.,TRBV19,.,TRBJ2-5,CASRSLDRYQETQYF,TGTGCCAGTAGGTCCTTAGACAGGTACCAAGAGACCCAGTACTTC
.,TRBV6-4,.,TRBJ2-2,CASRRTENTGELFF,TGTGCCAGCAGAAGGACAGAGAACACCGGGGAGCTGTTTTTT
.,TRBV7-9,.,TRBJ2-2,CASRGPAGELFF,TGTGCCAGCAGGGGGCCCGCCGGGGAGCTGTTTTTT
.,TRBV18,.,TRBJ2-2,CASGDKNTGELFF,TGTGCCAGCGGGGACAAGAACACCGGGGAGCTGTTTTTT
.,TRBV10-1,.,TRBJ2-1,CASSLQTLAYDYNEQFF,TGCGCCAGCAGTTTACAAACCCTAGCGTACGACTACAATGAGCAGTTCTTC
.,TRBV28,TRBD1,TRBJ1-3,CASTAQGLNTPGETSTIYF,TGTGCCAGCACCGCACAGGGGCTAAATACACCCGGGGAAACAAGTACCATATATTTT
.,TRBV27,.,TRBJ2-7,CASSSRVLSGQNYEQYF,TGTGCCAGCAGTTCGCGGGTTTTATCGGGACAAAACTACGAGCAGTACTTC
.,TRBV28,.,TRBJ1-1,CASSLTGGNTEAFF,TGTGCCAGCAGTTTAACGGGGGGGAACACTGAAGCTTTCTTT
.,TRBV7-3,.,TRBJ2-7,CASSFTGSGYEQYF,TGTGCCAGCAGCTTTACCGGATCAGGGTACGAGCAGTACTTC
.,TRBV29-1,.,TRBJ2-5,CSVGGQQETQYF,TGCAGCGTTGGGGGGCAGCAAGAGACCCAGTACTTC
.,TRBV6-4,.,TRBJ2-1,CASSSLRGSSYNEQFF,TGTGCCAGCAGTTCCCTCCGGGGTAGCTCCTACAATGAGCAGTTCTTC
.,TRBV19,.,TRBJ1-2,CASTRENINYGYTF,TGTGCCAGTACGAGGGAGAATATTAACTATGGCTACACCTTC
.,TRBV30,.,TRBJ1-4,CAWRPPWGHATNEKLFF,TGTGCCTGGAGGCCGCCATGGGGCCATGCAACTAATGAAAAACTGTTTTTT
.,TRBV19,.,TRBJ2-6,CASSNRPSGANVLTF,TGTGCCAGTAGTAATCGTCCCTCTGGGGCCAACGTCCTGACTTTC
.,TRBV27,TRBD1,TRBJ1-5,CASQRQGFQPQHF,TGTGCCAGCCAACGACAGGGTTTTCAGCCCCAGCATTTT
.,TRBV27,TRBD1,TRBJ1-2,CASSLRWTGEGGYTF,TGTGCCAGCAGTTTAAGGTGGACAGGGGAGGGTGGCTACACCTTC
.,TRBV19,TRBD2,TRBJ2-1,CASSIGGLAGGEQFF,TGTGCCAGTAGTATAGGAGGGCTAGCGGGAGGTGAGCAGTTCTTC
.,TRBV5-1,TRBD1,TRBJ1-3,CASKQGISGNTIYF,TGCGCCAGCAAACAGGGGATCAGTGGAAACACCATATATTTT
.,TRBV30,.,TRBJ2-2,CAWSDTGELFF,TGTGCCTGGAGCGACACCGGGGAGCTGTTTTTT
.,TRBV30,.,TRBJ2-5,CAWSADSQETQYF,TGTGCCTGGAGTGCCGACAGCCAAGAGACCCAGTACTTC
once,TRBV18,TRBD1,TRBJ1-1,CPSSPAGTANTEAFF,TGTCCCAGCTCACCAGCCGGGACAGCGAACACTGAAGCTTTCTTT
.,TRBV5-6,TRBD1,TRBJ1-2,CASSGGTGEGGYTF,TGTGCCAGCAGCGGCGGGACAGGGGAGGGCGGCTACACCTTC